The sequence of this T cell receptor (beta chain) was determined in a study of shared clonotypes between healthy human individuals. Germline V gives CDR1 LNHDA, CDR2 SQIVND (reference sequence). The V and J ends lost 7 bases and 3 bases, in that order; junction bases with no gene match: 15. The CDR3 sequence is 18 residues long. TCRdb keeps only in-frame clones here, not all; method: immunoSEQ multiplex PCR. The table has more than 1.2 million clones, 98% to 99% seen once. The TCR was taken from a young man in good health. The chain combines TRBV19 with TRBJ2-1; TRBD2 aligns across 10 bases. Sequences were obtained from naive CD4+ T cells sorted from blood. Stated subset: CD45RA+ positively selected. The CDR3 DNA sequence: TGTGCCAGTACCCGACGGTCCGGGCTAGCGGGAGACTACAATGAGCAGTTCTTC. The encoded protein is CASTRRSGLAGDYNEQFF.